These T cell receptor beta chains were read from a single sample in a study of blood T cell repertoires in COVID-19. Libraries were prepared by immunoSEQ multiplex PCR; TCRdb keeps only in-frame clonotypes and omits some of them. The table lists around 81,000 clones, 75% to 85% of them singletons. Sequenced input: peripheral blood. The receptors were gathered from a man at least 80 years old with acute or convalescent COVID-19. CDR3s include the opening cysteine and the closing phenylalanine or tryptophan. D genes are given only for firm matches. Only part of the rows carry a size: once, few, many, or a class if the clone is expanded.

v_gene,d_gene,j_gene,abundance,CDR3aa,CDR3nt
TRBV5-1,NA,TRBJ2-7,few,CASSSRTGNYEQYF,TGCGCCAGCAGCTCTCGCACAGGGAACTACGAGCAGTACTTC
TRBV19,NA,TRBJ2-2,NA,CASSRTVNTGELFF,TGTGCCAGTAGTAGGACAGTTAACACCGGGGAGCTGTTTTTT
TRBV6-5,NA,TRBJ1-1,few,CASSDSLEAFF,TGTGCCAGCAGCGACAGCCTTGAAGCTTTCTTT
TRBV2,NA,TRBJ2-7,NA,CATLGRVLPRSSYEQYF,TGTGCCACCCTCGGCAGGGTATTACCTAGGAGCTCCTACGAGCAGTACTTC
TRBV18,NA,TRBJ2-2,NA,CASSPRDTGELFF,TGTGCCAGCTCACCGCGGGACACCGGGGAGCTGTTTTTT
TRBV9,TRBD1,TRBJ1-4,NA,CASSVGTVNEKLFF,TGTGCCAGCAGCGTCGGGACAGTCAATGAAAAACTGTTTTTT
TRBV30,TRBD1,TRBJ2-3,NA,CAWSVRGPNTQYF,TGTGCCTGGAGTGTCAGGGGGCCGAATACGCAGTATTTT
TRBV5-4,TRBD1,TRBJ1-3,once,CASRHAGQGISGNTIYF,TGTGCCAGCAGACATGCGGGACAGGGGATATCTGGAAACACCATATATTTT
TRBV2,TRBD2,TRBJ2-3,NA,CASSEAAGGRTDTQYF,TGTGCCAGCAGTGAAGCGGCGGGAGGGCGGACAGATACGCAGTATTTT
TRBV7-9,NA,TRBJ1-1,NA,CASSLDPMRRAFF,TGTGCCAGCAGCTTAGACCCAATGAGGAGGGCTTTCTTT
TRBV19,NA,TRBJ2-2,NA,CASQKDTGELFF,TGTGCCAGCCAGAAAGACACCGGGGAGCTGTTTTTT
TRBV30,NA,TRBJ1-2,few,CAWSLDYGYTF,TGTGCCTGGAGCCTCGACTATGGCTACACCTTC
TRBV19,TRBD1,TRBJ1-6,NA,CASSTPPGQNSPLHF,TGTGCCAGTAGTACCCCTCCGGGACAGAATTCACCCCTCCACTTT
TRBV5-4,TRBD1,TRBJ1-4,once,CASSSGTGNEKLFF,TGTGCCAGCAGCTCCGGGACAGGCAATGAAAAACTGTTTTTT
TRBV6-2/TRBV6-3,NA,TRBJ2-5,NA,CASSLQGETQYF,TGTGCCAGCAGTCTCCAGGGAGAGACCCAGTACTTC
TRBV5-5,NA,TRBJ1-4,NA,CASSLAGINEKLFF,TGTGCCAGCAGCTTGGCGGGAATTAATGAAAAACTGTTTTTT
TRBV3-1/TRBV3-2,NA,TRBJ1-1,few,CASSQEGGITEAFF,TGTGCCAGCAGCCAAGAAGGCGGGATCACTGAAGCTTTCTTT
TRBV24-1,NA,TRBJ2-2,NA,CATSDPGLPITGELFF,TGTGCCACCAGTGACCCGGGACTTCCAATTACCGGGGAGCTGTTTTTT
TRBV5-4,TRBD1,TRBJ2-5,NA,CASSYGTEETQYF,TGTGCCAGCAGCTACGGGACAGAAGAGACCCAGTACTTC
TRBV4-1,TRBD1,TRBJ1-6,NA,CASSQDLGQGNSPLHF,TGCGCCAGCAGCCAAGACCTTGGACAGGGTAATTCACCCCTCCACTTT
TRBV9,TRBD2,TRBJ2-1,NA,CASSVTSGSYNEQFF,TGTGCCAGCAGCGTGACTAGCGGCTCCTACAATGAGCAGTTCTTC
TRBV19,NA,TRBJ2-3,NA,CASSIGSRRYF,TGTGCCAGTAGTATAGGGTCACGGAGGTATTTT